This T cell receptor beta chain came from a study of cytomegalovirus exposure and HLA in healthy donors. Study-wide results and limits: With later analysis, a missense DCLRE1C variant became linked to TCR beta V- and J-gene trimming. Near-uniform donor sequencing depth was presumed by presence/absence analyses. Reportedly, TCR beta sequences accurately predicted HLA-A and HLA-B alleles in most subjects.

Comment on this clone: Its specificity is not known.

There are 13 residues in the CDR3. CDR1 and CDR2 (germline): MGHDK, SYGVNS. Deletions cut 3 bases from V and 8 bases from J, with 14 bases between. The PCR employed 60 Vbeta primers together with 13 Jbeta primers. Generated by immunoSEQ multiplex PCR, the TCRdb table keeps only in-frame clones and is missing some. The sample lists around 170,000 clones, roughly 80% occurring once. The source material was PBMCs. The clonotype originates from a man in his fifties or sixties in good health and CMV-seropositive. The chain recombines TRBV25-1 with TRBJ2-7, with D unclear. The CDR3 sequence: CASSDSSTGKQYF. The CDR3 DNA sequence: TGTGCCAGCAGTGACTCCTCGACTGGAAAGCAGTACTTC.